Following are 3 T cell receptor beta chains from one sample sequenced in a study of T cells in lung cancer brain metastases. The table came from immunoSEQ multiplex PCR; TCRdb's copy has only in-frame clones and leaves some out. The table records roughly 5,000 clones, 70% to 90% of them present only once. Sequencing was carried out using tumor tissue from a brain metastasis. The source of these receptors is a woman between 50 and 59 years old with non-small cell lung cancer that had spread to the brain.

The J gene is TRBJ1-1, the V gene TRBV29-1, with 8 nucleotides matching TRBD1. This CDR3 region has 13 residues. V was clipped by 5 bases and J by 0 bases; unmatched bases: 2. CDR1 is SQVTM and CDR2 is ANQGSEA in the germline V gene. The CDR3 region has the DNA TGCAGCGTTAGGACAGGGATGAACACTGAAGCTTTCTTT. Its protein is CSVRTGMNTEAFF.

The rearrangement joins TRBV5-5 to TRBJ1-5; D is unresolved. This CDR3 region has 15 residues. Trimming left V 0 bases short and J 3 bases short, with 10 bases between. Germline V gene data show CDR1 as SGHKS and CDR2 as YYEKEE (reference sequence). The DNA of the CDR3 is TGTGCCAGCAGCTTGGGAGGGCGTCACAATCAGCCCCAGCATTTT. This codes for CASSLGGRHNQPQHF.

The chain uses TRBV15 and TRBJ2-7, with unresolved D. CDR3 size: 13 residues. Trimming shortened V by 0 bases and J by 3 bases, and 6 bases separated the two germline ends. Per the germline V gene, CDR1 is LNHNV and CDR2 is YYDKDF (reference sequence). CDR3 bases: TGTGCCACCAGCAGAGATCGAAACTACGAGCAGTACTTC. It yields the protein CATSRDRNYEQYF.